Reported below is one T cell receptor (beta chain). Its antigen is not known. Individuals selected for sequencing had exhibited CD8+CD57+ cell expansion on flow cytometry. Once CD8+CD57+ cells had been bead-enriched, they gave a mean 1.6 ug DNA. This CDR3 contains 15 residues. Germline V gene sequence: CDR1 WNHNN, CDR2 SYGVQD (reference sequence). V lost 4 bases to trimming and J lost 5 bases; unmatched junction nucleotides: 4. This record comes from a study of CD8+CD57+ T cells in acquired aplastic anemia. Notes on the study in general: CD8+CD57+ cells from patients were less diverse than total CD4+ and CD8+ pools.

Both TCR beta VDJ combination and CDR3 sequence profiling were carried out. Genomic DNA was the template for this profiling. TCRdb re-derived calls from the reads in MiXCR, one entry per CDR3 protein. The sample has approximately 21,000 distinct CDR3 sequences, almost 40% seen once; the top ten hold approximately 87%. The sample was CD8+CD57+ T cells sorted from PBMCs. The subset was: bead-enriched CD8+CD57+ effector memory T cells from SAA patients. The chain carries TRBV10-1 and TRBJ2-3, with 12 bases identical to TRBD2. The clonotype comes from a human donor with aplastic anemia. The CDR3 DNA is TGCGCCAGCAGTGGCCTAGCGGGGGGGCAAGATACGCAGTATTTT. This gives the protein CASSGLAGGQDTQYF.